A selection of T cell receptor beta chains follows, all from one sample in a study of T cell repertoires in cytomegalovirus infection. Their antigens are not known. MiXCR, run by TCRdb on the reads, gives a single entry per CDR3 protein. The sample has some 920,000 distinct CDR3 sequences, 31% seen once. Sequences were derived from cultured CD8+ T cells from PBMCs, sampled from culture after CMV antigen stimulation. These receptors were obtained from a human donor in good health (CMV status not recorded). Some clones in this sample may be carry-over from other donors' samples. CDR3s include the opening cysteine and the closing phenylalanine or tryptophan. Each record gives: clone size, D gene, V gene, CDR3 length, J gene, CDR3 protein, CDR3 DNA. D genes are given only for firm matches. The listing skips clone size in some rows; elsewhere it reads once, few, many or a size class.

>few|-|TRBV6-1|13|TRBJ2-1
CASSEAPYNEQFF
TGTGCCAGCAGTGAAGCGCCGTACAATGAGCAGTTCTTC
>-|-|TRBV6-4|14|TRBJ1-1
CASSDGAINTEAFF
TGTGCCAGCAGTGACGGGGCAATCAACACTGAAGCTTTCTTT
>-|TRBD2|TRBV15|12|TRBJ2-2
CATSNGRGELFF
TGTGCCACCAGCAACGGGAGGGGGGAGCTGTTTTTT
>-|-|TRBV6-5|13|TRBJ2-7
CASSYATGYEQYF
TGTGCCAGCAGTTACGCTACGGGGTACGAGCAGTACTTC
>-|-|TRBV20-1|14|TRBJ2-3
CSATRRGRTDTQYF
TGCAGTGCTACTCGGCGGGGGCGCACAGATACGCAGTATTTT
>-|-|TRBV5-6|15|TRBJ2-5
CASSLLRHYQETQYF
TGTGCCAGCAGCTTACTTCGACATTACCAAGAGACCCAGTACTTC
>few|-|TRBV5-1|15|TRBJ1-3
CASSPGRISGNTIYF
TGCGCCAGCAGCCCGGGACGGATCTCTGGAAACACCATATATTTT
>-|-|TRBV7-9|15|TRBJ1-1
CASSLARVGNTEAFF
TGTGCCAGCAGCTTAGCCCGGGTGGGGAACACTGAAGCTTTCTTT
>few|-|TRBV4-2|15|TRBJ1-2
CASSQFDAANYGYTF
TGTGCCAGCAGCCAATTCGACGCGGCTAACTATGGCTACACCTTC
>many|TRBD2|TRBV12-3/TRBV12-4|17|TRBJ2-1
CASRNLEFGLAGVYQFF
TGTGCCAGCAGAAATCTAGAGTTTGGACTAGCGGGGGTTTATCAGTTCTTC
>few|-|TRBV7-9|17|TRBJ2-3
CASSPLGSGDRLDTQYF
TGTGCCAGCAGCCCCTTGGGGTCGGGGGACCGGTTGGATACGCAGTATTTT
>-|TRBD1|TRBV12-5|13|TRBJ1-5
CASVPDRGQPQHF
TGTGCTAGTGTCCCGGACAGGGGTCAGCCCCAGCATTTT
>-|-|TRBV7-9|15|TRBJ1-4
CASSSSGRGAEKLFF
TGTGCCAGCAGCTCCTCCGGGAGGGGGGCTGAAAAACTGTTTTTT
>-|TRBD1|TRBV11-1|17|TRBJ2-1
CASSLLGQGFFYNEQFF
TGTGCCAGCAGCTTACTGGGACAGGGGTTTTTCTACAATGAGCAGTTCTTC
>many|-|TRBV7-9|15|TRBJ2-1
CASSSTPTRNNEQFF
TGTGCCAGCAGCTCCACACCAACCCGGAACAATGAGCAGTTCTTC
>few|-|TRBV15|14|TRBJ1-1
CATSRDLGETEAFF
TGTGCCACCAGCAGAGATCTGGGAGAAACTGAAGCTTTCTTT
>few|-|TRBV7-8|18|TRBJ1-6
CASSSLRDTRSYNSPLHF
TGTGCCAGCAGCTCTCTCCGGGACACTCGCTCCTATAATTCACCCCTCCACTTT
>few|-|TRBV7-9|13|TRBJ1-6
CASVGQDGSPLHF
TGTGCCAGCGTTGGGCAGGATGGTTCACCCCTCCACTTT
>-|-|TRBV24-1|17|TRBJ1-5
CATSNNDGGVGNQPQHF
TGTGCCACCAGTAACAACGACGGTGGGGTCGGGAATCAGCCCCAGCATTTT
>few|-|TRBV28|13|TRBJ1-2
CASKFTAPPGYTF
TGTGCCAGCAAGTTTACCGCACCTCCTGGCTACACCTTC
>many|-|TRBV7-6|18|TRBJ1-3
CASSLAAGRVGIGNTIYF
TGTGCCAGCAGCTTAGCGGCGGGAAGAGTTGGAATTGGAAACACCATATATTTT
>-|TRBD1|TRBV7-9|16|TRBJ1-1
CASSQSSGQPNTEAFF
TGTGCCAGCAGCCAGTCGTCGGGACAGCCAAACACTGAAGCTTTCTTT
>many|TRBD2|TRBV7-6|15|TRBJ2-2
CASSWGTSVTGELFF
TGTGCCAGTTCCTGGGGGACTAGTGTCACCGGGGAGCTGTTTTTT
>-|-|TRBV7-9|12|TRBJ1-1
CAILKGNTEAFF
TGTGCCATACTCAAGGGGAACACTGAAGCTTTCTTT
>-|-|TRBV20-1|14|TRBJ2-2
CSARDYHGPGELFF
TGCAGTGCTAGAGATTACCACGGACCCGGGGAGCTGTTTTTT
>-|-|TRBV27|13|TRBJ2-5
CAGSSPGWETQYF
TGTGCCGGCAGTTCACCAGGGTGGGAGACCCAGTACTTC
>many|TRBD1|TRBV7-3|16|TRBJ2-3
CASSFGTGGLSDTQYF
TGTGCCAGCAGCTTTGGGACAGGGGGCCTTTCAGATACGCAGTATTTT
>-|TRBD1|TRBV7-2|16|TRBJ1-4
CASSITQGAGNEKLFF
TGTGCCAGCAGCATCACACAGGGGGCGGGTAATGAAAAACTGTTTTTT
>-|-|TRBV11-2|18|TRBJ1-1
CASSLDFLYVGPNTEAFF
TGTGCCAGCAGCTTAGATTTTTTATATGTGGGACCGAACACTGAAGCTTTCTTT